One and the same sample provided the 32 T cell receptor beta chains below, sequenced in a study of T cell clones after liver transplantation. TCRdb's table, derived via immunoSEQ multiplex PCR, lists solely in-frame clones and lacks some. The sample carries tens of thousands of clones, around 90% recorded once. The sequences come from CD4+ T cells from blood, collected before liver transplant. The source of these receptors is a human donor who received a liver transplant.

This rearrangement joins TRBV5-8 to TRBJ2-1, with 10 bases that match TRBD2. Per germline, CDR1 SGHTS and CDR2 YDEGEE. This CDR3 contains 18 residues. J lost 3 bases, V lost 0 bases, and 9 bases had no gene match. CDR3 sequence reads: CASSLAFLAGVGYNEQFF. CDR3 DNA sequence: TGTGCCAGCAGCTTGGCGTTTCTAGCGGGAGTAGGCTACAATGAGCAGTTCTTC.

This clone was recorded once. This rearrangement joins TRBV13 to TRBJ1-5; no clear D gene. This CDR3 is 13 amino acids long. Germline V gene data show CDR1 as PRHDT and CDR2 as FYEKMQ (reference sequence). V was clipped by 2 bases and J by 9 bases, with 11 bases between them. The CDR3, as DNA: TGTGCCAGCAGCTTAAGTCGTGAGGGGCCCCAGCATTTT. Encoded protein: CASSLSREGPQHF.

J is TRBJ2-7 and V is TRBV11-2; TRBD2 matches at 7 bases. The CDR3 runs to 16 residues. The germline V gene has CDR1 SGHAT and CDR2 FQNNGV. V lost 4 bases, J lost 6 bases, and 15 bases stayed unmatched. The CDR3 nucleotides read TGTGCCAGCAGCTCACCTTCAGGGCGGGAGCGTGTCGAGCAGTACTTC. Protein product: CASSSPSGRERVEQYF.

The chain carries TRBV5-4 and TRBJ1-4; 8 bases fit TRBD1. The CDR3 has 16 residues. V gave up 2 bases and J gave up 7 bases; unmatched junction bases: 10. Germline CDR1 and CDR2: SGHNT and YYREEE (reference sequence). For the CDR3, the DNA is TGTGCCAGCAGCTTAGGATCGCAGGGGGCTGTTGAAAAACTGTTTTTT. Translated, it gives CASSLGSQGAVEKLFF.

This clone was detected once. The CDR3 sequence: CASSQDFTGMNSYNEQFF. The CDR3 DNA is TGTGCCAGCAGCCAAGATTTTACAGGAATGAACTCCTACAATGAGCAGTTCTTC. The V and J genes are TRBV14 and TRBJ2-1, with D perhaps TRBD1 (5 bases). Germline V CDR1 and CDR2: SGHDN, FVKESK. This CDR3 spans 18 amino acids. V was shortened by 0 bases and J by 0 bases, with 15 bases between the two germline ends.

CDR3 residues: CASSGDSNQPQHF. In nucleotides, the CDR3 is TGTGCCAGCAGCGGGGATAGCAATCAGCCCCAGCATTTT. The chain recombines TRBV9 with TRBJ1-5; D gene uncertain. Germline V lookup: CDR1 SGDLS, CDR2 YYNGEE. The CDR3 has 13 residues. V lost 3 bases to trimming and J lost 0 bases, with 4 bases between them.

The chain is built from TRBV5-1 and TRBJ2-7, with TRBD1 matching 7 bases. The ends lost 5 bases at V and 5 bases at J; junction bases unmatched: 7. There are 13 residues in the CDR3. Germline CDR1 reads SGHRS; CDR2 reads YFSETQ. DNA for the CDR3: TGCGCCAGCAGGAGGTGGACAGGAGACGAGCAGTACTTC. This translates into CASRRWTGDEQYF.

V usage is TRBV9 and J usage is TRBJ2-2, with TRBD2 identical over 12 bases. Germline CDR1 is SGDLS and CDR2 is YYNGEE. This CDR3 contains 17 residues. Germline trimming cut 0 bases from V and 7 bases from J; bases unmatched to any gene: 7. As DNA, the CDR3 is TGTGCCAGCAGCGTAGATAAGCTAGCGGGAGGGCTCGGGGAGCTGTTTTTT. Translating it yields CASSVDKLAGGLGELFF.

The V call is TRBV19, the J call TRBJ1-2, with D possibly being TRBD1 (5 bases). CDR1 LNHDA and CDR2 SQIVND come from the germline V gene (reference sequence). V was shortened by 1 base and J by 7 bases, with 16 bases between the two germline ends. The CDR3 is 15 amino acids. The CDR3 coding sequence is TGTGCCAGTAGTATAGGGGGACGGGGCTCCTCTGGCTACACCTTC. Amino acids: CASSIGGRGSSGYTF.

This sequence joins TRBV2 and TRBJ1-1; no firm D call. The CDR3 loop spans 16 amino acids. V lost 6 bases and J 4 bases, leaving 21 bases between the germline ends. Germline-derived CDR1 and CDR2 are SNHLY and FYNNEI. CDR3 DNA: TGTGCCAGCAGCCTCGGAGAGACATCCCGAAGCACTGAAGCTTTCTTT. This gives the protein CASSLGETSRSTEAFF. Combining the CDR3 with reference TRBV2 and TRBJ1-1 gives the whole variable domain EPEVTQTPSHQVTQMGQEVILRCVPISNHLYFYWYRQILGQKVEFLVSFYNNEISEKSEIFDDQFSVERPDGSNFTLKIRSTKLEDSAMYFCASSLGETSRSTEAFFGQGTRLTVV.

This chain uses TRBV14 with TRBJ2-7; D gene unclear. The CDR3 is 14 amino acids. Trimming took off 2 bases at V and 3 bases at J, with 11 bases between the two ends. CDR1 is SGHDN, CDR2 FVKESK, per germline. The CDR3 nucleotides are TGTGCCAGCAGCCAACTGTACAGAATCTACGAGCAGTACTTC. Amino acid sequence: CASSQLYRIYEQYF.

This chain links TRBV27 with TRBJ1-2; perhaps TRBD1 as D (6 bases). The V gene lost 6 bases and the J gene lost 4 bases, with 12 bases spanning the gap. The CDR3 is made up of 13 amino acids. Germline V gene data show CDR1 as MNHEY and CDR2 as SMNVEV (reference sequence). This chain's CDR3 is CASRPTGSYGYTF. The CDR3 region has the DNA TGTGCCAGCAGGCCTACAGGGAGCTATGGCTACACCTTC.

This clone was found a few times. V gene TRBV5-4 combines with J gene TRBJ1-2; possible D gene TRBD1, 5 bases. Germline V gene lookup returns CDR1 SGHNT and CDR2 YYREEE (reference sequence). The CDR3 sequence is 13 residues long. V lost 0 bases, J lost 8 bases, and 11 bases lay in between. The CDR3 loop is CASSLVSGDGYTF. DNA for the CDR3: TGTGCCAGCAGCTTGGTGTCTGGGGACGGCTACACCTTC. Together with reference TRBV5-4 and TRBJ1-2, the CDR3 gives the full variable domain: ETGVTQSPTHLIKTRGQQVTLRCSSQSGHNTVSWYQQALGQGPQFIFQYYREEENGRGNFPPRFSGLQFPNYSSELNVNALELDDSALYLCASSLVSGDGYTFGSGTRLTVV.

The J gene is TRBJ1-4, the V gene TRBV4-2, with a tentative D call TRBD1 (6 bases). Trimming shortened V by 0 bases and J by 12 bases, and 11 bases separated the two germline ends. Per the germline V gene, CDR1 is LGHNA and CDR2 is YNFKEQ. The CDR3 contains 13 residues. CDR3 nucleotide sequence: TGTGCCAGCAGCCAAGATCGGGACACCGAACTGTTTTTT. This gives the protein CASSQDRDTELFF.

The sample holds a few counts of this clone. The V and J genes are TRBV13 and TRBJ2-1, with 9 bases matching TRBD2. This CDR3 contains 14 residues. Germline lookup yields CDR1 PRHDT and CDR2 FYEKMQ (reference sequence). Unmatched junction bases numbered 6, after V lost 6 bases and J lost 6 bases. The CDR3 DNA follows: TGTGCCAGCAGGCCTAGCGGGACCCTCAATGAGCAGTTCTTC. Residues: CASRPSGTLNEQFF. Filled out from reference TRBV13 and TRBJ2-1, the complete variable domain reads AAGVIQSPRHLIKEKRETATLKCYPIPRHDTVYWYQQGPGQDPQFLISFYEKMQSDKGSIPDRFSAQQFSDYHSELNMSSLELGDSALYFCASRPSGTLNEQFFGPGTRLTVL.

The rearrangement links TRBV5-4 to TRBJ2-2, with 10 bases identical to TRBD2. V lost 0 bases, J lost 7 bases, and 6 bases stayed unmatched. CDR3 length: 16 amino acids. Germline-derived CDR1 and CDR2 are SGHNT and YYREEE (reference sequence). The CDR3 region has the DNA TGTGCCAGCAGCTTGGCCCCTAGCGGGAGTGGCGGGGAGCTGTTTTTT. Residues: CASSLAPSGSGGELFF.

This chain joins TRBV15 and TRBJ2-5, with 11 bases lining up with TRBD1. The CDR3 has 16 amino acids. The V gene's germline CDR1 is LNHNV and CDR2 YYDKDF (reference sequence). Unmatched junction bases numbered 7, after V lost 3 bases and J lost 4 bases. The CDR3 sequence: CATSRGQGVDLETQYF. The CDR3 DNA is TGTGCCACCAGCAGGGGACAGGGGGTAGACCTAGAGACCCAGTACTTC.

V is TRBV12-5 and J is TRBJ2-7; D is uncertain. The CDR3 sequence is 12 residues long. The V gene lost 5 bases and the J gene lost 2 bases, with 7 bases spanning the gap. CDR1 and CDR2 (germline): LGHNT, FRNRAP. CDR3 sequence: CASGPLAYEQYF. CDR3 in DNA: TGTGCTAGTGGTCCCCTTGCCTACGAGCAGTACTTC.

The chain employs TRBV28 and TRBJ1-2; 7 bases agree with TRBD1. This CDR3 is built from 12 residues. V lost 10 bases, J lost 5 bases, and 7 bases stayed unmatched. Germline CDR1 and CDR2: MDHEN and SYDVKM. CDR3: CATQGEGYGYTF. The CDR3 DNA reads TGTGCCACGCAGGGGGAAGGTTATGGCTACACCTTC.

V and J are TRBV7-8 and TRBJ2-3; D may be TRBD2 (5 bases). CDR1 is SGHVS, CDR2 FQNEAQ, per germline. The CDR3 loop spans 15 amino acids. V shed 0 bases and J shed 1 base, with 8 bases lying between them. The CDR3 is CASSLAGEGTDTQYF. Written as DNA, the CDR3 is TGTGCCAGCAGCTTAGCGGGAGAGGGCACAGATACGCAGTATTTT.

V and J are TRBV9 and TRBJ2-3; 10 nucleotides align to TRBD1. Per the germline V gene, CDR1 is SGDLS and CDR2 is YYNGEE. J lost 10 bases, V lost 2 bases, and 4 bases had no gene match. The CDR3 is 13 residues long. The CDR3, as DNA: TGTGCCAGCAGCGTGAGGGACAGGGGTTCGCAGTATTTT. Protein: CASSVRDRGSQYF. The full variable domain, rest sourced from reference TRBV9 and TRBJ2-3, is DSGVTQTPKHLITATGQRVTLRCSPRSGDLSVYWYQQSLDQGLQFLIQYYNGEERAKGNILERFSAQQFPDLHSELNLSSLELGDSALYFCASSVRDRGSQYFGPGTRLTVL.

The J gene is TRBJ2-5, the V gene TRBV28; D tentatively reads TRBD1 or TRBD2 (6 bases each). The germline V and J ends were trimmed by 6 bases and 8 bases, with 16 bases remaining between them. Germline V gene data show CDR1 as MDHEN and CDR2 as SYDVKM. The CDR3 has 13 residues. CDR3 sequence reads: CASSWGGGGTQYF. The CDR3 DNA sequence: TGTGCCAGCAGCTGGGGTGGAGGGGGTACCCAGTACTTC.

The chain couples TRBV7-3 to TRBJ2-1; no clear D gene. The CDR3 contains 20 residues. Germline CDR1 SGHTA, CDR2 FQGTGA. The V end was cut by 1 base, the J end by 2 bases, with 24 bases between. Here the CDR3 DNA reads TGTGCCAGCAGCTTAATCGCTACCGCCCCCAATGCTGGTACCTACAATGAGCAGTTCTTC. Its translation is CASSLIATAPNAGTYNEQFF.

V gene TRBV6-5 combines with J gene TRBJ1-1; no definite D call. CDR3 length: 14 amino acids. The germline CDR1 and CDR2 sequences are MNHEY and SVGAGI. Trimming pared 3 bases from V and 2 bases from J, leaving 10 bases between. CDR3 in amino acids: CASSYSQANTEAFF. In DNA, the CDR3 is TGTGCCAGCAGTTATTCCCAGGCTAACACTGAAGCTTTCTTT.

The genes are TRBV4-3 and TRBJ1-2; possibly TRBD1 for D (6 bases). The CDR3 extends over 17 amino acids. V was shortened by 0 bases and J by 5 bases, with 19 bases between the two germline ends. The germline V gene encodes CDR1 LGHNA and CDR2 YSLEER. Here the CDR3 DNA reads TGCGCCAGCAGCCAAGACCTACAGGGCCAACTACCTTATGGCTACACCTTC. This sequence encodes CASSQDLQGQLPYGYTF.

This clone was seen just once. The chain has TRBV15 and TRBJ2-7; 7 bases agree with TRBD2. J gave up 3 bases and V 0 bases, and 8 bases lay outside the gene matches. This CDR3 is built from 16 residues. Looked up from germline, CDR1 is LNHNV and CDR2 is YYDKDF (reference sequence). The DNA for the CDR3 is TGTGCCACCAGCAGAGATTCGCGGGAGAAATACTACGAGCAGTACTTC. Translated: CATSRDSREKYYEQYF.

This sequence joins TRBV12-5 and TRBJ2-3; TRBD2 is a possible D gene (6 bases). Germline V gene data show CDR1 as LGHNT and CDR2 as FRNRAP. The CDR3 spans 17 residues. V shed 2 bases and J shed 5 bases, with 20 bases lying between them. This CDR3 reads CASGLPQKWDSRDTQYF. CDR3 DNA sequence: TGTGCTAGTGGTTTGCCCCAGAAGTGGGACTCCCGAGATACGCAGTATTTT.

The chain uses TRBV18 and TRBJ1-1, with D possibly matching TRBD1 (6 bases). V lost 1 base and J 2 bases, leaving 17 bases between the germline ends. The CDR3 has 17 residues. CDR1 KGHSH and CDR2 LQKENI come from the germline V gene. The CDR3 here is CASSPLDPGTPNTEAFF. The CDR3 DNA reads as TGTGCCAGCTCACCACTTGACCCAGGGACACCCAACACTGAAGCTTTCTTT.

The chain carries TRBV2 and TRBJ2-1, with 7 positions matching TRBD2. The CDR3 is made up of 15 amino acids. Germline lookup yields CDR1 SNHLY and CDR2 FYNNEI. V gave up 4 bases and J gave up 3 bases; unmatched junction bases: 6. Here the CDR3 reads CASSVDKRDYNEQFF. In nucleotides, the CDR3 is TGTGCCAGCAGTGTGGATAAGCGGGACTACAATGAGCAGTTCTTC. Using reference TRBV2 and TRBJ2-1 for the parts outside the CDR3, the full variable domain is EPEVTQTPSHQVTQMGQEVILRCVPISNHLYFYWYRQILGQKVEFLVSFYNNEISEKSEIFDDQFSVERPDGSNFTLKIRSTKLEDSAMYFCASSVDKRDYNEQFFGPGTRLTVL.

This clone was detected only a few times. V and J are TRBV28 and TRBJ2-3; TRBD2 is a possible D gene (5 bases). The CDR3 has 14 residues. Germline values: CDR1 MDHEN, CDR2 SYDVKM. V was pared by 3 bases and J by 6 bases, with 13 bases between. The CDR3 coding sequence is TGTGCCAGCAGTTTGGGCGGACGCGGGGATACGCAGTATTTT. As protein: CASSLGGRGDTQYF. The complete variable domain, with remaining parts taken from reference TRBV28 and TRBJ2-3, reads DVKVTQSSRYLVKRTGEKVFLECVQDMDHENMFWYRQDPGLGLRLIYFSYDVKMKEKGDIPEGYSVSREKKERFSLILESASTNQTSMYLCASSLGGRGDTQYFGPGTRLTVL.

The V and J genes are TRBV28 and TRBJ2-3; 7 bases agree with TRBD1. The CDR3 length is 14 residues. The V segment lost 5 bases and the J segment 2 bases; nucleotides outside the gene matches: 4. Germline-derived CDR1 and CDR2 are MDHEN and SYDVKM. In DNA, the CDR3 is TGTGCCAGCAGTGGGGGACAGAACACAGATACGCAGTATTTT. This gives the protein CASSGGQNTDTQYF.

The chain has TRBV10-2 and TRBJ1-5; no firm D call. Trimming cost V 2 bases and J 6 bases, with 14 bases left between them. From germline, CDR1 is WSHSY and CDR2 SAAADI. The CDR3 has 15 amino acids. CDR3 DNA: TGCGCCAGCAGTGAGATACTATGGGGAGGTCAGCCCCAGCATTTT. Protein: CASSEILWGGQPQHF.